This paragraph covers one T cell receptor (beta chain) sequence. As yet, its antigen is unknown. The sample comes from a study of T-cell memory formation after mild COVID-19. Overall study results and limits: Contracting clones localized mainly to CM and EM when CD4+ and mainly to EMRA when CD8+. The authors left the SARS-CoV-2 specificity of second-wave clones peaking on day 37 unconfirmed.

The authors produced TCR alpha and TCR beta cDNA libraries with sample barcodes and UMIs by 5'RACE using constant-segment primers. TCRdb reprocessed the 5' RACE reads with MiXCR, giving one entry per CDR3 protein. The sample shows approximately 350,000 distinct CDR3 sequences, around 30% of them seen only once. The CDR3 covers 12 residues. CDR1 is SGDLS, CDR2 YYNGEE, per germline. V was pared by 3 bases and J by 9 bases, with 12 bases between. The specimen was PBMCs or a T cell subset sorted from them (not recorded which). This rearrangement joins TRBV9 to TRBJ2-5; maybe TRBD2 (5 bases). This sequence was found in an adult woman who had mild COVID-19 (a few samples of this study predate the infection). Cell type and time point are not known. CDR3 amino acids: CASSEGDTAQYF. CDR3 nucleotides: TGTGCCAGCAGCGAGGGAGACACGGCCCAGTACTTC. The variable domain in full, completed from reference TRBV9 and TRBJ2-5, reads DSGVTQTPKHLITATGQRVTLRCSPRSGDLSVYWYQQSLDQGLQFLIQYYNGEERAKGNILERFSAQQFPDLHSELNLSSLELGDSALYFCASSEGDTAQYFGPGTRLLVL.